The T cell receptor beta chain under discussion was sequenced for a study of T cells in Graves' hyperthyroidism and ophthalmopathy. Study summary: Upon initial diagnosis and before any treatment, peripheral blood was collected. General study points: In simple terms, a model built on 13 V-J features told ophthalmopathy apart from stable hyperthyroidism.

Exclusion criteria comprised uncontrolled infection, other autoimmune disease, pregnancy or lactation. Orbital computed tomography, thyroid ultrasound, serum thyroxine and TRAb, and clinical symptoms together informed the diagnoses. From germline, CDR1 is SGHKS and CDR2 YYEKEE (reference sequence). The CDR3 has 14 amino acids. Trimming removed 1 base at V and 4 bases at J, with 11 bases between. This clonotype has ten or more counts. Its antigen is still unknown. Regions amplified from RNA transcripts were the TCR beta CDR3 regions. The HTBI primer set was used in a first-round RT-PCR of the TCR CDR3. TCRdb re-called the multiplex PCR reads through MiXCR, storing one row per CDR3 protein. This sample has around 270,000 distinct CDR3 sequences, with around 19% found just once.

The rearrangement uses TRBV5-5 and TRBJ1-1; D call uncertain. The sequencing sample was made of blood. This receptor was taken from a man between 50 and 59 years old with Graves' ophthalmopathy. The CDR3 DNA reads TGTGCCAGCAGCTTGACGGGGTTTGGCACTGAAGCTTTCTTT. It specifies CASSLTGFGTEAFF.